This T cell receptor (beta chain) was sequenced during a study of blood T cell repertoires in COVID-19. Produced via immunoSEQ multiplex PCR; TCRdb's table is partial and in-frame only. The sample contains under 100,000 clones, approximately 87% of which appear only once. Trimming left V 5 bases short and J 2 bases short, with 10 bases between. Germline CDR1 is MNHNY and CDR2 is SVGAGI (reference sequence). The CDR3 has 14 amino acids. This rearrangement joins TRBV6-6 to TRBJ1-5, with a tentative D call TRBD1 (6 bases). The sample taken for sequencing was peripheral blood. The source of this sequence is a human donor in a cohort sampled during active COVID-19. The CDR3 DNA follows: TGTGCCAGCAGTCTACAGGGAGGCAATCAGCCCCAGCATTTT. Its protein is CASSLQGGNQPQHF.